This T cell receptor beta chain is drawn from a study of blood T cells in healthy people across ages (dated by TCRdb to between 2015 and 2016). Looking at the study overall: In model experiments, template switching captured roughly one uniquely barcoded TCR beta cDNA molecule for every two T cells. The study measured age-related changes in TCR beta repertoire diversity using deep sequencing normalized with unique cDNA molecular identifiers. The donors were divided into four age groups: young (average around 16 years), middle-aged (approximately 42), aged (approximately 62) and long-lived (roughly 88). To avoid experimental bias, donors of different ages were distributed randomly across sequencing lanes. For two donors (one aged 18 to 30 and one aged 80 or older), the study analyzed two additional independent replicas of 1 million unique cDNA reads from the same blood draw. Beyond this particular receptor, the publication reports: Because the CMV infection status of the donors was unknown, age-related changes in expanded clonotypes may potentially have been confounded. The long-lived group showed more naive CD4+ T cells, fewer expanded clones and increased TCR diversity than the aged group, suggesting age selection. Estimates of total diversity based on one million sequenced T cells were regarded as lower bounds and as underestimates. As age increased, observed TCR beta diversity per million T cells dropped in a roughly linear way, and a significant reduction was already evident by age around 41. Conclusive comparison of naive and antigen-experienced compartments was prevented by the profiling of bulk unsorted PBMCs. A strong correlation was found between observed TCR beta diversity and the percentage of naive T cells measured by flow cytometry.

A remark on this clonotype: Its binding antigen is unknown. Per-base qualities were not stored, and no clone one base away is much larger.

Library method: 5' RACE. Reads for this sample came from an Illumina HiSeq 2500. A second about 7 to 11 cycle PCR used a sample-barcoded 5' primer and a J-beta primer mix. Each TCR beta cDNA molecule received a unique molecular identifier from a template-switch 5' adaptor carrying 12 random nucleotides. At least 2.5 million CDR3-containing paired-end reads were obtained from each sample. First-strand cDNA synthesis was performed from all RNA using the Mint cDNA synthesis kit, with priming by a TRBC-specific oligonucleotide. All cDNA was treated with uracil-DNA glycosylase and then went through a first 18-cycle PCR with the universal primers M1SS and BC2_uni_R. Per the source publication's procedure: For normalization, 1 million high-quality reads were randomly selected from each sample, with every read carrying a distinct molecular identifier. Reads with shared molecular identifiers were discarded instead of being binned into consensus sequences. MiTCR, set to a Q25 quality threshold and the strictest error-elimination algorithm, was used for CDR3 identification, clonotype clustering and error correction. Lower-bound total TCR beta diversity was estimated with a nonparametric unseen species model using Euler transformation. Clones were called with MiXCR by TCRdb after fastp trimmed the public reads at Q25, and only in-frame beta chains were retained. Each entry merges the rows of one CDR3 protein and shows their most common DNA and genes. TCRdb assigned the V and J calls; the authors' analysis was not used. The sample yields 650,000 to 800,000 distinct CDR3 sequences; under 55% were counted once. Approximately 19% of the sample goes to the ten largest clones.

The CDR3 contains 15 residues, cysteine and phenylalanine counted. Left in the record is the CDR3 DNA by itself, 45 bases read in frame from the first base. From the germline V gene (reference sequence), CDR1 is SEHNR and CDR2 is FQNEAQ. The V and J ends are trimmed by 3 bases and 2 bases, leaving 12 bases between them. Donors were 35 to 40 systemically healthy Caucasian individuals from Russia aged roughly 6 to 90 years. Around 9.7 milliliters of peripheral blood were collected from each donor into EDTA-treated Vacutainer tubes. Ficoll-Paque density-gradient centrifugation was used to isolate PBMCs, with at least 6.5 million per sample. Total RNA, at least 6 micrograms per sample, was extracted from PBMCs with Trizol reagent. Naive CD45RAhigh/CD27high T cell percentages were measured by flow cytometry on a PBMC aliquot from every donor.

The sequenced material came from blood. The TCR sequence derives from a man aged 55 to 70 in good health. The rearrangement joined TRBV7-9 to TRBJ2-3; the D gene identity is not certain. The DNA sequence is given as TGTGCCAGCAGCTTTCTCCCCGTCGTCACAGATACGCAGTATTTT. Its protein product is CASSFLPVVTDTQYF.